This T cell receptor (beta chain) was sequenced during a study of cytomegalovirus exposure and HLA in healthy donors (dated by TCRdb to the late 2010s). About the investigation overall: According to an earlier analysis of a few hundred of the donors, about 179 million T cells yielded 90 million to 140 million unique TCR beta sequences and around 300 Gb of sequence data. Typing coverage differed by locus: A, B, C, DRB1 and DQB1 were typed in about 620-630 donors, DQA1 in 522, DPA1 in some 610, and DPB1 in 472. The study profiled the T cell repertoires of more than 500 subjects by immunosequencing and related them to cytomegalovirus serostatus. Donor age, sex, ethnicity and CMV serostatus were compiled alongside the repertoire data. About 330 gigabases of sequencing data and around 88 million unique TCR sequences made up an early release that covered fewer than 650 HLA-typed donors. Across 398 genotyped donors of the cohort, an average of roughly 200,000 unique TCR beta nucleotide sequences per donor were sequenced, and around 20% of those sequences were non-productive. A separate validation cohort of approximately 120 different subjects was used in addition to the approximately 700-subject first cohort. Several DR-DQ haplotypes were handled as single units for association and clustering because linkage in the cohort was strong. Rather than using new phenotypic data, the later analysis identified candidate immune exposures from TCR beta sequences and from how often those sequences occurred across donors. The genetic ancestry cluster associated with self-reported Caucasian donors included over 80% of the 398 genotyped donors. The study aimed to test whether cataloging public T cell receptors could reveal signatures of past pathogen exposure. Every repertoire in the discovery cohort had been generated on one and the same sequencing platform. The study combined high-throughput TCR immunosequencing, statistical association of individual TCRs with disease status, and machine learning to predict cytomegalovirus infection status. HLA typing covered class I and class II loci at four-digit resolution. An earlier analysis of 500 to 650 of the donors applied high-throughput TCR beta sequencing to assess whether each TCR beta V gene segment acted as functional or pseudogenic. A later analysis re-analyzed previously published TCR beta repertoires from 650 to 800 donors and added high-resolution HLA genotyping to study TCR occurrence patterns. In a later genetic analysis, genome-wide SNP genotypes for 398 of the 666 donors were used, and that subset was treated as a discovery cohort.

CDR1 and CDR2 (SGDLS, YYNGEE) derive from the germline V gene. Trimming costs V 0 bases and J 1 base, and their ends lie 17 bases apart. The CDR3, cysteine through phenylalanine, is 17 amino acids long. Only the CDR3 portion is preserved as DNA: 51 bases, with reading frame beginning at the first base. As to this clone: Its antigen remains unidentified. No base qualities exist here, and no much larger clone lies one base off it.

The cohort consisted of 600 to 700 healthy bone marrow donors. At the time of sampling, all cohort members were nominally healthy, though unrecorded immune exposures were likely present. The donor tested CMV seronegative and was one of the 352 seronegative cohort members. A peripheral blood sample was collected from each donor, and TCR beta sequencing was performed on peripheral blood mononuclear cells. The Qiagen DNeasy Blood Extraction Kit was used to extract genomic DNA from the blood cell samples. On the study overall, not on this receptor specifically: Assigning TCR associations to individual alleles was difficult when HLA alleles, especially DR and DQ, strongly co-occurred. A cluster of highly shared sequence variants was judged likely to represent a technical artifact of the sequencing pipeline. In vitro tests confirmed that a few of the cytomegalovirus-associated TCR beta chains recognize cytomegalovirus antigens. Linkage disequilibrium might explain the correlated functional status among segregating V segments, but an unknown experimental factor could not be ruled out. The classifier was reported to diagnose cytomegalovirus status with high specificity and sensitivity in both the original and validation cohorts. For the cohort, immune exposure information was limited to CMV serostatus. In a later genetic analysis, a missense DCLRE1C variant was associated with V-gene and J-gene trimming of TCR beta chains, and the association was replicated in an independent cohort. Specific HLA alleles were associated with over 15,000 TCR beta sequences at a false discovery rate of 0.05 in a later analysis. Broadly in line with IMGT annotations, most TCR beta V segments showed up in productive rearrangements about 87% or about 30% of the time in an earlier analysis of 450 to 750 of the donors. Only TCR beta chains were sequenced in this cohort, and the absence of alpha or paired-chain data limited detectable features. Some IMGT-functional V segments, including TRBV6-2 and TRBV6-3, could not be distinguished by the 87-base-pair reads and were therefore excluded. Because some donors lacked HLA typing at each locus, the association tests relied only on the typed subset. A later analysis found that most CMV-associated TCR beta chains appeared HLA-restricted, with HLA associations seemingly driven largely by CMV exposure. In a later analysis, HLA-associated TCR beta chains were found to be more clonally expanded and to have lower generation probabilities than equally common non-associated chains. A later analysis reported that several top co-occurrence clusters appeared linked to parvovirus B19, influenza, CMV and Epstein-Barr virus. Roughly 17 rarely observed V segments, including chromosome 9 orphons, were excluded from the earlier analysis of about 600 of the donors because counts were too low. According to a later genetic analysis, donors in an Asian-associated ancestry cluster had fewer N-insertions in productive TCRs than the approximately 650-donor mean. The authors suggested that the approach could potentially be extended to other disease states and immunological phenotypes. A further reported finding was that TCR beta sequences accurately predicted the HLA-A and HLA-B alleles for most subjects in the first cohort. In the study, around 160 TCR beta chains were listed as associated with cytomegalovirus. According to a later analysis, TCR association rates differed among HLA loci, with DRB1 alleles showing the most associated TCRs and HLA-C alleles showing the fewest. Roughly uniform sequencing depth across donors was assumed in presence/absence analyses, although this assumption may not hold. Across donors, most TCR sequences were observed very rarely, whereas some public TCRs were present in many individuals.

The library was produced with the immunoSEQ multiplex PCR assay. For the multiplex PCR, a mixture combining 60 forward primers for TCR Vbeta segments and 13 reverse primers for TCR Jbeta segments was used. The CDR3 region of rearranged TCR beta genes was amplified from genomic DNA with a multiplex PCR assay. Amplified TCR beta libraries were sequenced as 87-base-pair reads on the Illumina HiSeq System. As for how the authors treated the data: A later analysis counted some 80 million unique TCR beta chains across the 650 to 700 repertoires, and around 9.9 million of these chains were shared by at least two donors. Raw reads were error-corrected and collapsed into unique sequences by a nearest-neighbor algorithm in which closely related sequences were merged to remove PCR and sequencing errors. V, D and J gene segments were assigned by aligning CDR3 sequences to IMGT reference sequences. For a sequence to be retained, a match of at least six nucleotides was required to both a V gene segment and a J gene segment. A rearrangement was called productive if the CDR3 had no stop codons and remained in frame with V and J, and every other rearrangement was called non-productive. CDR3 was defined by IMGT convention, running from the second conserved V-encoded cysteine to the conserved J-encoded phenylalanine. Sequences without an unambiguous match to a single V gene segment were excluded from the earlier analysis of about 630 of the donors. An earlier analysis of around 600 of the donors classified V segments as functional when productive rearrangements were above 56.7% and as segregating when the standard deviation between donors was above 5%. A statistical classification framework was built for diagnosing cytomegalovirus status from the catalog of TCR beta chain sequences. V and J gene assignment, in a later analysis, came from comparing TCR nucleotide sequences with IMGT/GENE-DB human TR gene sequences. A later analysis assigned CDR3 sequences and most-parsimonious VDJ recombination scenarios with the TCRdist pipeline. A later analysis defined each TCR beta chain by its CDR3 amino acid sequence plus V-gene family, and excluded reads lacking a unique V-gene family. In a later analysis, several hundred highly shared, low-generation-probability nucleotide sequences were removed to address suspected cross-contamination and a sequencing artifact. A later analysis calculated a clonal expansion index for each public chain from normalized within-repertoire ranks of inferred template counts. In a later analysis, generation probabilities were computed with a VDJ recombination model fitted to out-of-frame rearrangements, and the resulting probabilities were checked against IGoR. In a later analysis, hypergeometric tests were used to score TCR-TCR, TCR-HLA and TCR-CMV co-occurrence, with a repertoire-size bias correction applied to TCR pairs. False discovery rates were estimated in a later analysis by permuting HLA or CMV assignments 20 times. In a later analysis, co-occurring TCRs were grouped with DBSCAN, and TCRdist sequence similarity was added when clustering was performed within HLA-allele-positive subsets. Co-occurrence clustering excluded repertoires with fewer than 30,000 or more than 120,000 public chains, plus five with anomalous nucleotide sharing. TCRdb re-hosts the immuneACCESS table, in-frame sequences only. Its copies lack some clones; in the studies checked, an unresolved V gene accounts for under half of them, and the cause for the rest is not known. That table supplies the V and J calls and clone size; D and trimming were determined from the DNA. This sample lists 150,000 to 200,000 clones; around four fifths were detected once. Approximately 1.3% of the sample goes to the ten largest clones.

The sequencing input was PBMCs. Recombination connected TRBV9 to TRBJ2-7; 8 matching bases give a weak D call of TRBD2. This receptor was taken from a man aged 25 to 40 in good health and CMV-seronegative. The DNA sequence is TGTGCCAGCAGCGTAGGCGAGGGGGCGGGAGGTTCCTACGAGCAGTACTTC. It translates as CASSVGEGAGGSYEQYF. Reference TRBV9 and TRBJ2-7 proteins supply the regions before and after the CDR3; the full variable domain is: DSGVTQTPKHLITATGQRVTLRCSPRSGDLSVYWYQQSLDQGLQFLIQYYNGEERAKGNILERFSAQQFPDLHSELNLSSLELGDSALYFCASSVGEGAGGSYEQYFGPGTRLTVT.